The 31 T cell receptor beta chains presented below share a single source sample, sequenced in a study of T cells in Graves' hyperthyroidism and ophthalmopathy. The investigators amplified TCR beta CDR3 regions from RNA transcripts. A set of HTBI primers served as the primers for a first-round RT-PCR of the TCR CDR3. TCRdb processed the multiplex PCR reads anew with MiXCR; each CDR3 protein has one entry. The sample lists approximately 560,000 distinct CDR3 sequences, less than 20% occurring once. Sample: blood. These receptor sequences come from a woman aged 25-40 years with Graves' hyperthyroidism.

This clonotype has a handful of counts. The chain recombines TRBV5-8 with TRBJ1-2; tentative D call: TRBD1 (6 bases). The V end lost 5 bases, the J end lost 7 bases, and 21 bases lay between the germline ends. The CDR3 length is 15 residues. From germline, CDR1 is SGHTS and CDR2 YDEGEE. The CDR3 sequence is CASRKKQGVEFGYTF. The CDR3 nucleotides read TGTGCCAGCAGAAAAAAACAGGGCGTCGAGTTTGGCTACACCTTC.

This clonotype was recorded a few times. A read error may be the cause here, since a much bigger clone is one base away. The genes are TRBV11-2 and TRBJ2-1; no reliable D call. Germline V CDR1 and CDR2: SGHAT, FQNNGV. The CDR3 totals 13 residues. CDR3 in amino acids: CANSLVRGNEQFF. The CDR3 bases are TGTGCCAACAGCTTAGTCCGCGGTAATGAGCAGTTCTTC.

The rearrangement uses TRBV28 and TRBJ2-2; D may correspond to TRBD1 or TRBD2 (5 bases each). The CDR3 totals 16 residues. CDR1 MDHEN and CDR2 SYDVKM come from the germline V gene. V lost 3 bases to trimming and J lost 3 bases, with 14 bases between them. CDR3 sequence (DNA): TGTGCCAGCAGTTTGGACACGGGGCCCTACACCGGGGAGCTGTTTTTT. As protein: CASSLDTGPYTGELFF. The variable domain in full, completed from reference TRBV28 and TRBJ2-2, reads DVKVTQSSRYLVKRTGEKVFLECVQDMDHENMFWYRQDPGLGLRLIYFSYDVKMKEKGDIPEGYSVSREKKERFSLILESASTNQTSMYLCASSLDTGPYTGELFFGEGSRLTVL.

At least ten counts were recorded for this clonotype. The CDR3 region is CASSRRRASNLNEQFF. The DNA of the CDR3 is TGTGCCAGCAGTCGGCGCCGGGCTTCCAACCTCAATGAGCAGTTCTTC. The V gene is TRBV13, the J gene TRBJ2-1; no definite D call. Germline CDR1 is PRHDT and CDR2 is FYEKMQ (reference sequence). The length of the CDR3 is 16 residues. Trimming pared 6 bases from V and 6 bases from J, leaving 21 bases between.

The sample holds many counts of this clonotype. V and J are TRBV28 and TRBJ2-7, with D unresolved. The CDR3 extends over 15 amino acids. Germline loops: CDR1 MDHEN, CDR2 SYDVKM. V was shortened by 4 bases and J by 0 bases, with 13 bases between the two germline ends. CDR3 sequence: CASSWVFKASYEQYF. The CDR3 coding sequence is TGTGCCAGCAGTTGGGTATTCAAAGCCTCCTACGAGCAGTACTTC.

This chain connects TRBV20-1 to TRBJ1-1; TRBD1 agrees at 8 bases. The CDR3 covers 12 residues. CDR1 DFQATT and CDR2 SNEGSKA come from the germline V gene (reference sequence). Unmatched junction bases numbered 3, after V lost 4 bases and J lost 5 bases. This CDR3 is CSAIRTGTEAFF. The CDR3 DNA is TGCAGTGCTATACGGACAGGGACTGAAGCTTTCTTT.

The sample holds many counts of this clonotype. This chain uses TRBV6-2 or TRBV6-3 with TRBJ2-3, with 11 bases fitting TRBD2. Germline V lookup: CDR1 MNHEY, CDR2 SVGEGT. This CDR3 has 18 amino acids. V was clipped by 5 bases and J by 2 bases; unmatched bases: 12. CDR3 DNA: TGTGCCAGCAGTCGCCTTACACCGGGACTAGCGGTCACAGATACGCAGTATTTT. This translates into CASSRLTPGLAVTDTQYF.

The genes are TRBV6-1 and TRBJ2-1, with D perhaps TRBD2 (7 bases). Germline lookup yields CDR1 MNHNS and CDR2 SASEGT. Between the trimmed V and J ends, which lost 5 bases and 0 bases, there was a span of 23 bases. The CDR3 is 19 amino acids. The CDR3 nucleotides read TGTGCCAGCAGTCGCTTAAAGGGGGGGGCGGTTAGCTCCTACAATGAGCAGTTCTTC. Its translation is CASSRLKGGAVSSYNEQFF.

This clonotype was counted at least ten times. CDR3 protein: CASSLEQGSNQPQHF. The CDR3 coding sequence is TGCGCCAGCAGCTTGGAACAGGGTAGCAATCAGCCCCAGCATTTT. The chain is built from TRBV5-1 and TRBJ1-5, with D possibly matching TRBD1 (6 bases). Germline CDR1 SGHRS, CDR2 YFSETQ. The V end was cut by 0 bases, the J end by 0 bases, with 7 bases between. The CDR3 length is 15 residues.

V and J are TRBV6-5 and TRBJ1-5, with D maybe TRBD1 (5 bases). Trimming stripped 7 bases from V and 0 bases from J, with 13 bases between. This CDR3 has 15 amino acids. CDR1 is MNHEY and CDR2 is SVGAGI in the germline V gene. The CDR3: CASKPRDLSNQPQHF. The CDR3 nucleotides are TGTGCCAGCAAACCCCGGGACCTTAGCAATCAGCCCCAGCATTTT.

Ten or more counts support this clonotype. The V gene is TRBV2, the J gene TRBJ1-2; 8 bases are shared with TRBD1. Germline-derived CDR1 and CDR2 are SNHLY and FYNNEI. The ends lost 5 bases at V and 2 bases at J; junction bases unmatched: 4. This CDR3 spans 14 amino acids. CDR3 sequence: CASSHRGGNYGYTF. CDR3 in DNA: TGTGCCAGCAGTCACAGGGGGGGGAACTATGGCTACACCTTC.

This clonotype came up many times. The rearrangement uses TRBV12-3 or TRBV12-4 and TRBJ2-3, with TRBD1 identical over 7 bases. The CDR3 is 14 residues long. With 5 bases clipped from V and 4 bases from J, the junction kept 6 bases outside the gene matches. CDR3 sequence reads: CASSLRQGPDTQYF. As DNA, the CDR3 is TGTGCCAGCAGTCTGCGACAGGGACCAGATACGCAGTATTTT.

There are a few counts of this clonotype. The chain employs TRBV19 and TRBJ2-5, with D perhaps TRBD1 (5 bases). Germline loops: CDR1 LNHDA, CDR2 SQIVND (reference sequence). The CDR3 is 16 amino acids. Trimming removed 1 base from V and 0 bases from J, with 12 bases in between. The CDR3 bases are TGTGCCAGTAGTATAGGGACAAAACAGTACCAAGAGACCCAGTACTTC. Its protein is CASSIGTKQYQETQYF.

This clonotype was detected ten times or more. The chain couples TRBV7-2 to TRBJ2-7; D unclear. Germline values: CDR1 SGHTA, CDR2 FQGNSA. This CDR3 has 14 residues. V was shortened by 1 base and J by 3 bases, with 10 bases between the two germline ends. Written as DNA, the CDR3 is TGTGCCAGCAGCTTAGAGAGGCTTTTCTACGAGCAGTACTTC. It codes for CASSLERLFYEQYF.

This clonotype was counted at least ten times. The chain has TRBV5-1 and TRBJ2-1; 10 bases are a match to TRBD2. The trim removed 4 bases at V and 8 bases at J, leaving 12 bases unmatched. Germline V gene lookup returns CDR1 SGHRS and CDR2 YFSETQ. CDR3 length equals 16 residues. CDR3 bases: TGCGCCAGCAGCCATTCAGCGGGAGGGTCCCCCCATGAGCAGTTCTTC. It specifies CASSHSAGGSPHEQFF.

CDR3 loop: CASSTGGSFDEQYF. Written as DNA, the CDR3 is TGTGCCAGTAGTACTGGAGGGAGCTTCGACGAGCAGTACTTC. V usage is TRBV19 and J usage is TRBJ2-7; TRBD2 might be the D (6 bases). In germline, CDR1 is LNHDA, CDR2 SQIVND (reference sequence). The CDR3 spans 14 residues. V was clipped by 4 bases and J by 5 bases, with 15 bases between them.

This clonotype has just one count. The V call is TRBV19, the J call TRBJ2-1, with D perhaps TRBD1 or TRBD2 (5 bases each). Per germline, CDR1 LNHDA and CDR2 SQIVND (reference sequence). The length of the CDR3 is 16 residues. V lost 7 bases, J lost 4 bases, and 20 bases lay in between. CDR3 DNA: TGTGCCAGTACTAGGGACCTTTTGGTAGCTTACAATGAGCAGTTCTTC. Protein: CASTRDLLVAYNEQFF.

This clonotype has a handful of counts. V is TRBV12-3 or TRBV12-4 and J is TRBJ2-1; 9 nucleotides agree with TRBD2. This CDR3 has 15 amino acids. V was clipped by 6 bases and J by 6 bases; unmatched bases: 9. The CDR3 nucleotides read TGTGCCAGCAGGGGGAGCGGGGGGAGGGGCAATGAGCAGTTCTTC. It translates to CASRGSGGRGNEQFF.

This clonotype was seen at least ten times. The chain employs TRBV6-5 and TRBJ2-3, with 10 bases that match TRBD2. The CDR3 is 18 residues long. Germline loops: CDR1 MNHEY, CDR2 SVGAGI. With V trimmed by 0 bases and J by 1 base, 7 bases remained unmatched. The CDR3 here is CASSYSMGLAGGTDTQYF. CDR3 sequence (DNA): TGTGCCAGCAGTTACTCGATGGGGCTAGCGGGAGGCACAGATACGCAGTATTTT.

Only a few counts were recorded for this clonotype. The rearrangement joins TRBV7-3 to TRBJ2-1, with D possibly being TRBD2 (6 bases). Germline CDR1 is SGHTA and CDR2 is FQGTGA. There are 13 residues in the CDR3. Trimming shortened V by 10 bases and J by 6 bases, and 16 bases separated the two germline ends. CDR3 sequence: CATGTHGGNEQFF. The CDR3 DNA reads TGTGCCACGGGGACTCACGGGGGCAATGAGCAGTTCTTC.

This clonotype was observed many times. V gene TRBV12-3 or TRBV12-4 combines with J gene TRBJ1-4; TRBD1 might be the D (5 bases). The CDR3 runs to 15 residues. Trimming removed 6 bases at V and 6 bases at J, with 17 bases between. The CDR3 nucleotides read TGTGCCAGCAGGAATCGCAGGGTATCCGATGAAAAACTGTTTTTT. Encoded protein: CASRNRRVSDEKLFF.

This clonotype was seen only a few times. DNA of the CDR3: TGTGCCAGCAGTCCCAGACTAGCGGGAGCCGGATACGAGCAGTACTTC. Its translation: CASSPRLAGAGYEQYF. This chain connects TRBV27 to TRBJ2-7; 12 nucleotides agree with TRBD2. Germline-derived CDR1 and CDR2 are MNHEY and SMNVEV (reference sequence). This CDR3 is 16 amino acids long. J was trimmed by 4 bases and V by 5 bases; bases with no gene match: 9.

The chain recombines TRBV6-1 with TRBJ2-3, with TRBD1 matching over 10 bases. Germline V gene lookup returns CDR1 MNHNS and CDR2 SASEGT. The length of the CDR3 is 15 residues. The junction had 7 bases not matched to a gene; V was cut back by 6 bases and J by 4 bases. The CDR3 protein is CASSQGQGEADTQYF. In DNA form, the CDR3 reads TGTGCCAGCAGCCAAGGACAGGGGGAAGCAGATACGCAGTATTTT.

This clonotype was detected ten times or more. DNA of the CDR3: TGCGCCAGCAGCTTGGGGGCATCTCGGACTTCACCCCTCCACTTT. Translation: CASSLGASRTSPLHF. The chain uses TRBV5-1 and TRBJ1-6; no clear D gene. Looked up from germline, CDR1 is SGHRS and CDR2 is YFSETQ. CDR3 size: 15 residues. Trimming removed 0 bases from V and 9 bases from J, with 13 bases in between. Full variable domain (remainder filled in from reference TRBV5-1 and TRBJ1-6): KAGVTQTPRYLIKTRGQQVTLSCSPISGHRSVSWYQQTPGQGLQFLFEYFSETQRNKGNFPGRFSGRQFSNSRSEMNVSTLELGDSALYLCASSLGASRTSPLHFGNGTRLTVT.

The chain links TRBV18 to TRBJ1-3, with D maybe TRBD1 (5 bases). This CDR3 is built from 16 residues. Germline V lookup: CDR1 KGHSH, CDR2 LQKENI. Trimming pared 6 bases from V and 1 base from J, leaving 16 bases between. Here the CDR3 reads CASSHPGLQSGNTIYF. CDR3 nucleotide sequence: TGTGCCAGCTCCCATCCGGGACTGCAATCTGGAAACACCATATATTTT. Full variable domain (outside the CDR3, taken from reference TRBV18 and TRBJ1-3): NAGVMQNPRHLVRRRGQEARLRCSPMKGHSHVYWYRQLPEEGLKFMVYLQKENIIDESGMPKERFSAEFPKEGPSILRIQQVVRGDSAAYFCASSHPGLQSGNTIYFGEGSWLTVV.

This clonotype appeared a few times. This rearrangement joins TRBV15 to TRBJ2-7; 7 nucleotides line up with TRBD2. CDR1 is LNHNV, CDR2 YYDKDF, per germline (reference sequence). The junction had 2 bases not matched to a gene; V was cut back by 3 bases and J by 6 bases. The CDR3 is 12 amino acids. The CDR3 is CATSSKRGEQYF. In DNA, the CDR3 is TGTGCCACCAGCAGTAAGCGGGGCGAGCAGTACTTC.

This clonotype was seen many times. The chain is built from TRBV29-1 and TRBJ2-7, with a possible D match to TRBD1 (5 bases). Per germline, CDR1 SQVTM and CDR2 ANQGSEA. This CDR3 has 12 residues. The V end was cut by 3 bases, the J end by 0 bases, with 6 bases between. This CDR3 is CSVDQGSYEQYF. The DNA of the CDR3 is TGCAGCGTTGACCAGGGCTCCTACGAGCAGTACTTC.

This clonotype was observed a few times. The CDR3 here is CASSSSWRAAGELFF. The DNA for the CDR3 is TGCGCCAGCAGCAGCTCCTGGAGGGCTGCCGGGGAGCTGTTTTTT. The chain joins TRBV5-1 to TRBJ2-2; a weak D match, TRBD2 (6 bases). The V gene's germline CDR1 is SGHRS and CDR2 YFSETQ. The CDR3 extends over 15 amino acids. Trimming removed 4 bases from V and 6 bases from J, with 16 bases in between.

This clonotype was picked up many times. This chain links TRBV20-1 with TRBJ2-7, with 15 bases identical to TRBD2. CDR3 length: 21 amino acids. Germline loops: CDR1 DFQATT, CDR2 SNEGSKA (reference sequence). V dropped 4 bases and J dropped 1; count of bases not matched to a gene: 20. The CDR3 region is CSATSYPGLAGGGTSSYEQYF. The CDR3 DNA is TGCAGTGCTACGTCATACCCCGGACTAGCGGGAGGGGGCACATCATCCTACGAGCAGTACTTC.

The sample holds a few counts of this clonotype. The chain links TRBV5-8 to TRBJ2-3; weak D call: TRBD2 (6 bases). The length of the CDR3 is 14 residues. Germline CDR1 reads SGHTS; CDR2 reads YDEGEE. V was cut by 7 bases and J by 2 bases, with 14 bases left in between. The CDR3 DNA follows: TGTGCCAGCCGGTCGCCTAGCGACACAGATACGCAGTATTTT. It specifies CASRSPSDTDTQYF. The variable domain in full, completed from reference TRBV5-8 and TRBJ2-3, reads EAGVTQSPTHLIKTRGQQATLRCSPISGHTSVYWYQQALGLGLQFLLWYDEGEERNRGNFPPRFSGRQFPNYSSELNVNALELEDSALYLCASRSPSDTDTQYFGPGTRLTVL.

This clonotype was seen repeatedly, ten times or more. The rearrangement uses TRBV18 and TRBJ2-1, with a weak D call TRBD2 (6 bases). V was trimmed by 3 bases and J by 2 bases, leaving 11 bases between them. The CDR3 runs to 15 residues. Germline CDR1 KGHSH, CDR2 LQKENI. The CDR3 region has the DNA TGTGCCAGCTCACCTTGGGGGGAAACCTACAATGAGCAGTTCTTC. Translated, it gives CASSPWGETYNEQFF.